The clone carrying this T cell receptor (beta chain) was detected ten times or more. Its antigen is undetermined. MiXCR, run by TCRdb on the 5' RACE reads, gives a single entry per CDR3 protein. The table includes tens of thousands of distinct CDR3 sequences, roughly 4.5% detected once. The sample is drawn from a study of T cells after yellow fever vaccination. The length of the CDR3 is 16 residues. V shed 3 bases and J shed 5 bases, with 19 bases lying between them. Germline values: CDR1 SEHNR, CDR2 FQNEAQ (reference sequence). Study findings and constraints: It was the secondary response that reached its peak faster, day 5 versus 15, but it was weaker.

The source of this sequence is a man between 25 and 39 years old who received the YFV17D yellow fever vaccine. V is TRBV7-9 and J is TRBJ1-2; perhaps TRBD1 as D (5 bases). Sequenced here: CD8+ T cells sorted from PBMCs, sampled 5 days after the yellow fever booster vaccination. The CDR3 DNA reads TGTGCCAGCAGCTTTGCGGGACCGACCACTTCTTATGGCTACACCTTC. This translates into CASSFAGPTTSYGYTF. Using reference TRBV7-9 and TRBJ1-2 for the parts outside the CDR3, the full variable domain is DTGVSQNPRHKITKRGQNVTFRCDPISEHNRLYWYRQTLGQGPEFLTYFQNEAQLEKSRLLSDRFSAERPKGSFSTLEIQRTEQGDSAMYLCASSFAGPTTSYGYTFGSGTRLTVV.